The TCR beta chain under discussion was sequenced for a study of blood T cells in healthy people across ages. A second about 6 to 12 cycle PCR used barcoded and J-beta primers. Each CDR3 protein gets one entry after TCRdb re-called the 5' RACE reads with MiXCR. Of 1.5 million to 1.9 million distinct CDR3 sequences listed, around 40% are singletons. Looked up from germline, CDR1 is DFQATT and CDR2 is SNEGSKA (reference sequence). J gave up 2 bases and V 2 bases, and 3 bases lay outside the gene matches. This CDR3 contains 15 residues. The sample was blood. This receptor was identified in a woman aged 18-29 years in good health. The chain employs TRBV20-1 and TRBJ2-2; 9 bases are a match to TRBD1. The CDR3 nucleotides are TGCAGTGCTAGAAACAGGGGGCTTAACACCGGGGAGCTGTTTTTT. Translating it yields CSARNRGLNTGELFF.